The subject of this entry is one T cell receptor beta chain. Its antigen remains unidentified. This specimen comes from a study of CD8+ T cells in alopecia areata. Study context: A regimen of oral tofacitinib, 5 to 10 mg twice daily, was given to treated patients.

The CDR3 runs to 13 residues. CDR1 is SGHRS and CDR2 is YFSETQ in the germline V gene. V lost 0 bases and J lost 3, with 5 bases in between. Reverse transcription of extracted RNA yielded cDNA, which provided the sequencing template. Using immunoSEQ multiplex PCR, the repertoire was profiled, and TCRdb retains in-frame clones only, with some absent. The repertoire holds 110,000 or so clones, with 56% as singletons. Findings and caveats of the study: Administration of tofacitinib significantly diminished scalp clonality and expanded CD8+ clones within the top 100. Greater clonality was observed in lesional scalp samples, especially alopecia totalis/universalis, versus normal scalp.

As to treatment: oral pan-JAK inhibitor, 5-10 mg twice daily. Lesional scalp punch biopsies and peripheral blood came from alopecia areata patients. The source is a human donor with alopecia areata. The V gene is TRBV5-1, the J gene TRBJ2-3; D call uncertain. The sample was CD4+ T cells sorted from blood, taken at week 24, from a patient treated with tofacitinib. The CDR3: CASSLVLTDTQYF. CDR3 bases: TGCGCCAGCAGCTTGGTTTTAACAGATACGCAGTATTTT.